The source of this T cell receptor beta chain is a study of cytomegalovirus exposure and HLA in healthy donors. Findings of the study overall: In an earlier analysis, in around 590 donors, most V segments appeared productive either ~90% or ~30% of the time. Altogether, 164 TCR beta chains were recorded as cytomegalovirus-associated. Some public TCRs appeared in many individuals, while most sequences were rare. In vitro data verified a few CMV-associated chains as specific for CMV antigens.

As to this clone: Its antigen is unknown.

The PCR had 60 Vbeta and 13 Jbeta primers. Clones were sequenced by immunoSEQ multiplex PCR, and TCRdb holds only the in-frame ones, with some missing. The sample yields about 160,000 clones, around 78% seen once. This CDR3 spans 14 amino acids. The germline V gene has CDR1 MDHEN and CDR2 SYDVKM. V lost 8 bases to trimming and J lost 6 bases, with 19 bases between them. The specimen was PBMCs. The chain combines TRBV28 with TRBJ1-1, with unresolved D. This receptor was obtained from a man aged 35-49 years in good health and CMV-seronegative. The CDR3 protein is CASLPSGHDAEAFF. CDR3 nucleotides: TGTGCCAGCCTTCCGTCAGGTCACGACGCTGAAGCTTTCTTT.